One and the same sample provided the 27 T cell receptor beta chains below, sequenced in a study of read filtering for tumor transcriptome and immune sequencing. This library used about 400 ng RNA and molecular barcoded adaptors spanning alpha/delta and beta/gamma chains. MiXCR, applied by TCRdb to the reads, yields one record per CDR3 protein. This sample has over 45,000 distinct CDR3 sequences, with around a fifth found just once. The sequenced sample consisted of a population of CD138-negative cells sorted from bone marrow. All receptors come from a donor over 35 with multiple myeloma.

At least ten counts were recorded for this clonotype. The V and J genes are TRBV29-1 and TRBJ1-1; no firm D call. Germline V gene data show CDR1 as SQVTM and CDR2 as ANQGSEA. This CDR3 contains 14 residues. V dropped 2 bases and J dropped 3 bases, with 13 bases sitting between them. CDR3 sequence (DNA): TGCAGCGTTGAACCGGCACCCGGGGACACTGAAGCTTTCTTT. It encodes CSVEPAPGDTEAFF.

Ten or more counts support this clonotype. V and J are TRBV7-3 and TRBJ2-1; D possibly matches TRBD1 or TRBD2 (6 bases each). Germline-derived CDR1 and CDR2 are SGHTA and FQGTGA. Deletions cut 5 bases from V and 5 bases from J, with 19 bases between. This CDR3 contains 16 residues. The CDR3 is CASSKTGAPGNNEQFF. The CDR3 nucleotides read TGTGCCAGCAGCAAAACGGGGGCCCCGGGCAACAATGAGCAGTTCTTC.

This clonotype has at least ten counts. The rearrangement uses TRBV6-5 and TRBJ1-2; 9 bases match TRBD1. V lost 6 bases to trimming and J lost 8 bases; unmatched junction nucleotides: 10. CDR1 is MNHEY and CDR2 is SVGAGI in the germline V gene. This CDR3 comprises 14 residues. The CDR3 protein is CASRSSRDRDGYTF. Written as DNA, the CDR3 is TGTGCCAGCAGGTCGTCCCGGGACAGGGACGGCTACACCTTC.

The chain combines TRBV6-6 with TRBJ2-7; a weak D match, TRBD2 (5 bases). Trimming shortened V by 8 bases and J by 3 bases, and 14 bases separated the two germline ends. CDR3 length equals 13 residues. Germline V gene sequence: CDR1 MNHNY, CDR2 SVGAGI (reference sequence). The CDR3 region is CASYSGIVYEQYF. DNA of the CDR3: TGTGCCAGCTATTCCGGGATCGTCTACGAGCAGTACTTC.

This clonotype was recorded only once. The chain combines TRBV18 with TRBJ2-3; 8 bases align to TRBD2. Germline CDR1 KGHSH, CDR2 LQKENI. The trim removed 4 bases at V and 4 bases at J, leaving 13 bases unmatched. This CDR3 region has 17 residues. CDR3 in amino acids: CASSHNAGGPGADTQYF. Here the CDR3 DNA reads TGTGCCAGCTCACACAACGCGGGGGGCCCTGGGGCAGATACGCAGTATTTT.

In the case of this clonotype: A read error is possible here, since a much larger clone lies one base away. The rearrangement uses TRBV2 and TRBJ2-5; 7 bases are shared with TRBD2. Per the germline V gene, CDR1 is SNHLY and CDR2 is FYNNEI. With 4 bases clipped from V and 9 bases from J, the junction kept 14 bases outside the gene matches. The CDR3 spans 15 residues. CDR3: CASSASSGPPSAQYF. The CDR3, as DNA: TGTGCCAGCAGTGCCAGTAGCGGGCCACCTTCGGCCCAGTACTTC.

This clonotype was found many times. V is TRBV20-1 and J is TRBJ2-1; 11 bases align to TRBD1. The V gene end was trimmed by 4 bases and the J gene end by 7 bases; junction bases not matched to a gene: 3. Germline CDR1 and CDR2: DFQATT and SNEGSKA (reference sequence). CDR3 size: 13 residues. CDR3 amino acids: CSATGTGGNEQFF. The DNA for the CDR3 is TGCAGTGCTACCGGGACAGGGGGTAATGAGCAGTTCTTC.

The J gene is TRBJ2-3, the V gene TRBV20-1, with 12 bases identical to TRBD2. The CDR3 runs to 19 residues. The V gene's germline CDR1 is DFQATT and CDR2 SNEGSKA (reference sequence). The trim removed 3 bases at V and 2 bases at J, leaving 15 bases unmatched. The CDR3: CSASLTSGGPVGNTDTQYF. In DNA, the CDR3 is TGCAGTGCTAGTCTGACTAGCGGGGGCCCCGTGGGAAACACAGATACGCAGTATTTT.

This clonotype was recorded at least ten times. The chain combines TRBV28 with TRBJ2-7; weak D call: TRBD2 (5 bases). Germline lookup yields CDR1 MDHEN and CDR2 SYDVKM. This CDR3 has 16 residues. V shed 5 bases and J shed 4 bases, with 21 bases lying between them. As DNA, the CDR3 is TGTGCCAGCAGTCCATGGCAGGCTAGAGGGTCTTACGAGCAGTACTTC. Its protein product is CASSPWQARGSYEQYF.

This clonotype was counted a few times. The rearrangement uses TRBV24-1 and TRBJ2-1, with 9 bases lining up with TRBD2. Germline V gives CDR1 KGHDR, CDR2 SFDVKD. The junction had 11 bases not matched to a gene; V was cut back by 5 bases and J by 7 bases. There are 16 residues in the CDR3. CDR3 residues: CATSAVSGSGRNEQFF. The CDR3, as DNA: TGTGCCACCAGTGCCGTTAGCGGGAGCGGTAGAAATGAGCAGTTCTTC.

The rearrangement joins TRBV12-5 to TRBJ1-1; no reliable D call. Germline lookup yields CDR1 LGHNT and CDR2 FRNRAP. The ends were cut back, 3 bases at V and 1 base at J, with 6 bases in the middle. The CDR3 has 13 residues. The CDR3 DNA is TGTGCTAGTGGTTTTGGGGAGAACACTGAAGCTTTCTTT. Translation: CASGFGENTEAFF.

The table lists this clonotype with many counts. This chain uses TRBV28 with TRBJ1-1; tentatively, D is TRBD1 (5 bases). CDR3 length: 16 residues. Trimming took 3 bases from V and 1 from J, leaving 15 bases between them. Germline assignment: CDR1 MDHEN and CDR2 SYDVKM. The CDR3 reads CASSFGTRAWNTEAFF. The DNA for the CDR3 is TGTGCCAGCAGTTTTGGGACTCGGGCCTGGAACACTGAAGCTTTCTTT.

This clonotype occurred many times. The CDR3 sequence: CSARDLVLAGVGETQYF. DNA for the CDR3: TGCAGTGCTAGAGATCTCGTATTAGCGGGAGTGGGGGAGACCCAGTACTTC. The J gene is TRBJ2-5, the V gene TRBV20-1, with 9 nucleotides matching TRBD2. The V gene end was trimmed by 0 bases and the J gene end by 5 bases; junction bases not matched to a gene: 13. Looked up from germline, CDR1 is DFQATT and CDR2 is SNEGSKA (reference sequence). CDR3 length equals 17 residues.

The CDR3 sequence: CCDEVAQAEQFF. The CDR3 bases are TGCTGCGATGAAGTGGCACAGGCTGAGCAGTTCTTC. This chain uses TRBV29-1 with TRBJ2-1, with D maybe TRBD1 (5 bases). CDR1 is SQVTM and CDR2 is ANQGSEA in the germline V gene. The CDR3 sequence is 12 residues long.

This clonotype was seen at least ten times. The V and J genes are TRBV9 and TRBJ2-1; D might be TRBD2 (6 bases). This CDR3 spans 13 amino acids. V lost 2 bases to trimming and J lost 8 bases, with 11 bases between them. Germline values: CDR1 SGDLS, CDR2 YYNGEE. CDR3 protein: CASSVGGTYEQFF. The CDR3, as DNA: TGTGCCAGCAGCGTGGGCGGGACTTATGAGCAGTTCTTC.

J is TRBJ2-5 and V is TRBV30, with TRBD1 matching over 7 bases. V shed 3 bases and J 3 bases; nucleotides not matched to a gene: 10. This CDR3 region has 15 residues. Germline-derived CDR1 and CDR2 are GTSNPN and SVGIG (reference sequence). This chain's CDR3 is CAWRGGRTGKETQYF. Written as DNA, the CDR3 is TGTGCCTGGAGAGGAGGAAGGACAGGAAAAGAGACCCAGTACTTC. Variable domain in full (rest from reference TRBV30 and TRBJ2-5): SQTIHQWPATLVQPVGSPLSLECTVEGTSNPNLYWYRQAAGRGLQLLFYSVGIGQISSEVPQNLSASRPQDRQFILSSKKLLLSDSGFYLCAWRGGRTGKETQYFGPGTRLLVL.

This clonotype was found many times. This chain connects TRBV29-1 to TRBJ1-2, with D possibly matching TRBD1 (6 bases). The ends were cut back, 7 bases at V and 0 bases at J, with 12 bases in the middle. Germline values: CDR1 SQVTM, CDR2 ANQGSEA. The CDR3 is 13 residues long. The CDR3 nucleotides are TGCAGCGCCGAAACAGGGTCTAACTATGGCTACACCTTC. It codes for CSAETGSNYGYTF.

This clonotype was observed many times. This chain joins TRBV28 and TRBJ2-7; no definite D call. The germline V gene has CDR1 MDHEN and CDR2 SYDVKM. V lost 3 bases to trimming and J lost 1 base, with 7 bases between them. The CDR3 extends over 13 amino acids. CDR3 region: CASSLQNSYEQYF. CDR3 sequence (DNA): TGTGCCAGCAGTTTGCAGAATTCCTACGAGCAGTACTTC.

This clonotype occurred many times. This chain uses TRBV25-1 with TRBJ2-1, with D possibly matching TRBD1 (5 bases). V lost 2 bases, J lost 9 bases, and 20 bases lay in between. CDR3 length: 16 amino acids. Germline V gene data show CDR1 as MGHDK and CDR2 as SYGVNS. CDR3 in amino acids: CASSEPIAGAVSEQFF. The CDR3 bases are TGTGCCAGCAGTGAACCCATAGCTGGGGCTGTCAGTGAGCAGTTCTTC. Combining the CDR3 with reference TRBV25-1 and TRBJ2-1 gives the whole variable domain EADIYQTPRYLVIGTGKKITLECSQTMGHDKMYWYQQDPGMELHLIHYSYGVNSTEKGDLSSESTVSRIRTEHFPLTLESARPSHTSQYLCASSEPIAGAVSEQFFGPGTRLTVL.

This clonotype was counted ten times or more. V usage is TRBV6-2 or TRBV6-3 and J usage is TRBJ1-5; D gene uncertain. The CDR3 sequence is 13 residues long. Germline CDR1 reads MNHEY; CDR2 reads SVGEGT. V lost 8 bases and J lost 3, with 11 bases in between. The CDR3 loop reads CASPKWNNQPQHF. The CDR3 coding sequence is TGTGCCAGCCCTAAATGGAACAATCAGCCCCAGCATTTT.

This clonotype showed up many times. The genes are TRBV7-8 and TRBJ1-5; the D gene is possibly TRBD1 (6 bases). Germline V gives CDR1 SGHVS, CDR2 FQNEAQ. The CDR3 totals 15 residues. V lost 5 bases to trimming and J lost 4 bases, with 15 bases between them. CDR3 protein: CASSPQQGPNQPQHF. In DNA, the CDR3 is TGTGCCAGCAGCCCTCAACAGGGACCAAATCAGCCCCAGCATTTT.

Ten or more counts support this clonotype. The chain is built from TRBV20-1 and TRBJ1-2, with no clear D. CDR1 is DFQATT and CDR2 is SNEGSKA in the germline V gene (reference sequence). V lost 3 bases and J 4 bases, leaving 9 bases between the germline ends. The CDR3 runs 12 residues. CDR3 region: CSASMVSYGYTF. CDR3 DNA sequence: TGCAGTGCTAGTATGGTTTCCTATGGCTACACCTTC.

This clonotype was recorded at least ten times. The chain employs TRBV7-9 and TRBJ2-1; TRBD1 matches 9 bases. Trimming took 5 bases from V and 5 from J; bases not matched to a gene: 7. This CDR3 has 15 amino acids. CDR1 and CDR2 (germline): SEHNR, FQNEAQ (reference sequence). The CDR3 coding sequence is TGTGCCAGCAGCCCGCGGGACAGGGCAAACAATGAGCAGTTCTTC. Its translation: CASSPRDRANNEQFF. The full variable domain, completed using reference TRBV7-9 and TRBJ2-1, is DTGVSQNPRHKITKRGQNVTFRCDPISEHNRLYWYRQTLGQGPEFLTYFQNEAQLEKSRLLSDRFSAERPKGSFSTLEIQRTEQGDSAMYLCASSPRDRANNEQFFGPGTRLTVL.

The V call is TRBV20-1, the J call TRBJ2-7, with 9 bases fitting TRBD2. There are 14 residues in the CDR3. V lost 2 bases and J lost 1; bases outside the gene matches: 3. CDR1 and CDR2 from the germline V gene are DFQATT and SNEGSKA (reference sequence). CDR3 residues: CSARSSGASYEQYF. In nucleotides, the CDR3 is TGCAGTGCTAGATCTAGCGGGGCTTCCTACGAGCAGTACTTC.

This clonotype qualifies as medium-sized. V and J are TRBV7-8 and TRBJ2-1, with TRBD2 matching over 9 bases. Germline V gene lookup returns CDR1 SGHVS and CDR2 FQNEAQ. CDR3 size: 17 residues. V dropped 1 base and J dropped 4; count of bases not matched to a gene: 8. As DNA, the CDR3 is TGTGCCAGCAGCTTAGTGGAGAGACTAGCGGATTACAATGAGCAGTTCTTC. Protein sequence: CASSLVERLADYNEQFF.

The table lists this clonotype with many counts. This chain links TRBV18 with TRBJ1-5; D remains ambiguous. This CDR3 has 14 amino acids. V was pared by 1 base and J by 3 bases, with 7 bases between. From germline, CDR1 is KGHSH and CDR2 LQKENI. CDR3 region: CASSPQGYNQPQHF. The CDR3 DNA follows: TGTGCCAGCTCACCACAAGGTTACAATCAGCCCCAGCATTTT. The whole variable domain, filled in from reference TRBV18 and TRBJ1-5, reads NAGVMQNPRHLVRRRGQEARLRCSPMKGHSHVYWYRQLPEEGLKFMVYLQKENIIDESGMPKERFSAEFPKEGPSILRIQQVVRGDSAAYFCASSPQGYNQPQHFGDGTRLSIL.

This clonotype has at least ten counts. The chain recombines TRBV7-9 with TRBJ2-1, with D uncertain. V lost 5 bases and J lost 10, with 6 bases in between. CDR1 is SEHNR and CDR2 is FQNEAQ in the germline V gene (reference sequence). The CDR3 covers 10 residues. CDR3 residues: CASSKVEQFF. The CDR3 DNA reads TGTGCCAGCAGCAAGGTCGAGCAGTTCTTC.